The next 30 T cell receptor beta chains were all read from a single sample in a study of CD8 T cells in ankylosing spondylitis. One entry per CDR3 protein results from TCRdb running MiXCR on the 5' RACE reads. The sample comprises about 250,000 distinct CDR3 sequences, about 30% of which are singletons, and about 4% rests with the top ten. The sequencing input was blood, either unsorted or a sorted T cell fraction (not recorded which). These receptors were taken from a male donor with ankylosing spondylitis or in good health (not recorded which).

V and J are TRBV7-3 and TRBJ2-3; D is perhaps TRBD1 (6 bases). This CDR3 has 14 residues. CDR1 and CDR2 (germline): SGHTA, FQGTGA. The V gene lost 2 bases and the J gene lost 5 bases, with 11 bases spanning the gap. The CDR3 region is CASSLAGVLDTQYF. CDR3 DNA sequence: TGTGCCAGCAGCTTAGCAGGGGTGCTAGATACGCAGTATTTT.

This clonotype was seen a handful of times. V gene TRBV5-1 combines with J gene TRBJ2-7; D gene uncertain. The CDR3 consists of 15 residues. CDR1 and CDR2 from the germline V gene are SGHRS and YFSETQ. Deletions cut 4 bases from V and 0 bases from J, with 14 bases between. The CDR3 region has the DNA TGCGCCAGCAGCCCGTATTGGACCGCCTCCTACGAGCAGTACTTC. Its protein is CASSPYWTASYEQYF.

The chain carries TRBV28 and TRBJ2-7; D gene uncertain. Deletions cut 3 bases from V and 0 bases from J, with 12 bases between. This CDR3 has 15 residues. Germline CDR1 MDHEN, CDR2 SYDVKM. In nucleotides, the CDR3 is TGTGCCAGCAGTTTCTCCGGTCCAAGCTCCTACGAGCAGTACTTC. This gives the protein CASSFSGPSSYEQYF.

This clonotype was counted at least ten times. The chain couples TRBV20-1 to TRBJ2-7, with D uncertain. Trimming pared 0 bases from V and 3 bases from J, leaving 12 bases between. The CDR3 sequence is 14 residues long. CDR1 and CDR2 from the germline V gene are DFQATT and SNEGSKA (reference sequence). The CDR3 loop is CSARDIGLLYEQYF. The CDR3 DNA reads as TGCAGTGCTAGAGATATTGGTCTCCTCTACGAGCAGTACTTC.

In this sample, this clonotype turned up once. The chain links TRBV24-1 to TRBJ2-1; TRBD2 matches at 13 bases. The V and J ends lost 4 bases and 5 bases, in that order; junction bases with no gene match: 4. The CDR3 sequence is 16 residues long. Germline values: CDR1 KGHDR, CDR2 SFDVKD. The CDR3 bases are TGTGCCACCAGTGACCAGACTAGCGGGGGGAACAATGAGCAGTTCTTC. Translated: CATSDQTSGGNNEQFF.

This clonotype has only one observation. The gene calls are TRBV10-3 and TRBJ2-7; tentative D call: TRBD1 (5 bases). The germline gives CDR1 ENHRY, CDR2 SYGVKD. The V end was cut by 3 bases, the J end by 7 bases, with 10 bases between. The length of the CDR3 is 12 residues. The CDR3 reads CAISEGAWEQYF. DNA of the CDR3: TGTGCCATCAGTGAAGGGGCCTGGGAGCAGTACTTC.

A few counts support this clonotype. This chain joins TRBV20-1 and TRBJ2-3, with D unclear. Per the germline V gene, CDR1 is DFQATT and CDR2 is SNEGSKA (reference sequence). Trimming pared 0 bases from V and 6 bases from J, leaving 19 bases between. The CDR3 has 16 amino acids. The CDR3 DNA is TGCAGTGCTAGAGATTGGGCTTCATTGGGCGATGATACGCAGTATTTT. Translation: CSARDWASLGDDTQYF.

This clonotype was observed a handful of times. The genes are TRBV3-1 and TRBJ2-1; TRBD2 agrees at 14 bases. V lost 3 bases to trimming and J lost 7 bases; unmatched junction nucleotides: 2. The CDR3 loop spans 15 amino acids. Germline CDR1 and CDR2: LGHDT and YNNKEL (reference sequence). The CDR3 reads CASSQGLAGVNEQFF. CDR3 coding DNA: TGTGCCAGCAGCCAGGGACTAGCGGGGGTAAATGAGCAGTTCTTC.

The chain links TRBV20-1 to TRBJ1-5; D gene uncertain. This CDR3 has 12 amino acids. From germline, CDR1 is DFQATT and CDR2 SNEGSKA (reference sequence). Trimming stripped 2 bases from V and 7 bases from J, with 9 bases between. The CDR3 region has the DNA TGCAGTGCTAGAAGACAAGACCAGCCCCAGCATTTT. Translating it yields CSARRQDQPQHF.

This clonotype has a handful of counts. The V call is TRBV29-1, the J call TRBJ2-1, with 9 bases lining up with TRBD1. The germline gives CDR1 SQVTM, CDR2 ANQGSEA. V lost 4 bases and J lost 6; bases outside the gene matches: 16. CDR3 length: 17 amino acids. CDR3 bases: TGCAGCGTTGTCATTGGTGCCGGGACAGGGATTGGCAATGAGCAGTTCTTC. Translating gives CSVVIGAGTGIGNEQFF.

CDR3 bases: TGTGCCAGCAGTTTATCTCCCAGCGGCTCCTACGAGCAGTACTTC. Translating it yields CASSLSPSGSYEQYF. The chain is built from TRBV27 and TRBJ2-7; tentatively, D is TRBD2 (5 bases). Germline CDR1 MNHEY, CDR2 SMNVEV (reference sequence). The ends were cut back, 0 bases at V and 0 bases at J, with 9 bases in the middle. This CDR3 spans 15 amino acids.

In DNA form, the CDR3 reads TGTGCCAGCAGCCAAGGGAGGGAACGGAATGAAAAACTGTTTTTT. It is translated as CASSQGRERNEKLFF. The genes are TRBV3-1 and TRBJ1-4; D is ambiguous. This CDR3 has 15 residues. From germline, CDR1 is LGHDT and CDR2 YNNKEL (reference sequence). V lost 1 base and J lost 5, with 11 bases in between.

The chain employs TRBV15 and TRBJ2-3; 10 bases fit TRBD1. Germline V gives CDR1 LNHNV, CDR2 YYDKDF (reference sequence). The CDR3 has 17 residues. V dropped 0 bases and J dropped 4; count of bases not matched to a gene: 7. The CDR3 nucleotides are TGTGCCACCAGCAGAGATTTTCTCGGGACAGGGGCAGATACGCAGTATTTT. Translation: CATSRDFLGTGADTQYF.

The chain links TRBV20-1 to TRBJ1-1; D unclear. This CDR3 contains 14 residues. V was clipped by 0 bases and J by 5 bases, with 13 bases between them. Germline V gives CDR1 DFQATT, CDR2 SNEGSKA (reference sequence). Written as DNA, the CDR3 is TGCAGTGCTAGAGATAGGAGGGTTTGGACTGAAGCTTTCTTT. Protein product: CSARDRRVWTEAFF.

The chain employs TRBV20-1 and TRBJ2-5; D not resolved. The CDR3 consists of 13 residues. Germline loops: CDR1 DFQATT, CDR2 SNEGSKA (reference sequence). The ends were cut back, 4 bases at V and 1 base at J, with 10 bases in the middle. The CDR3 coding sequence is TGCAGTGCTATTTTTGGATTCCAAGAGACCCAGTACTTC. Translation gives CSAIFGFQETQYF.

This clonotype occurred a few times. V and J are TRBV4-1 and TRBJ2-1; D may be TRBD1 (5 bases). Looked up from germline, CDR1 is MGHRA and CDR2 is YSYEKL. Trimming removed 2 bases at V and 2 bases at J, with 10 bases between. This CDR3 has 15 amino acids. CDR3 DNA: TGCGCCAGCAGCCAAACAGGCGCCACCTACAATGAGCAGTTCTTC. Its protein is CASSQTGATYNEQFF.

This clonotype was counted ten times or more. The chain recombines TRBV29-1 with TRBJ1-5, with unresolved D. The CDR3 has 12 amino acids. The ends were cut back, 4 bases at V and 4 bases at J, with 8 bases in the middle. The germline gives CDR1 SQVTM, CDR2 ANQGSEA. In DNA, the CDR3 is TGCAGCGTTGGGGCAGCAAATCAGCCCCAGCATTTT. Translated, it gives CSVGAANQPQHF.

The CDR3 nucleotides are TGTGCCAGCAGTCCGACCAGGGTGGCAGATACGCAGTATTTT. As protein: CASSPTRVADTQYF. The chain carries TRBV27 and TRBJ2-3, with D possibly TRBD1 on 5 matching bases. From germline, CDR1 is MNHEY and CDR2 SMNVEV (reference sequence). Between the trimmed V and J ends, which lost 5 bases and 4 bases, there was a span of 13 bases. The CDR3 consists of 14 residues.

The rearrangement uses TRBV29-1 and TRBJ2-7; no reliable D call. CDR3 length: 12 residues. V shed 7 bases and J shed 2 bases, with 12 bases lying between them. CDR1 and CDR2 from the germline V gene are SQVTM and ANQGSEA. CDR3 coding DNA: TGCAGCGCCGCGCCCGGCCCCTACGAGCAGTACTTC. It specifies CSAAPGPYEQYF.

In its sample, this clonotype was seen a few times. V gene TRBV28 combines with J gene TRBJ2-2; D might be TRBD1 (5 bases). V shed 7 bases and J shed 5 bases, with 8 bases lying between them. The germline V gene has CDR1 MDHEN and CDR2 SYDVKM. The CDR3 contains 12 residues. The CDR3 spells CASNQGTGELFF. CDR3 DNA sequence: TGTGCCAGCAATCAGGGAACCGGGGAGCTGTTTTTT. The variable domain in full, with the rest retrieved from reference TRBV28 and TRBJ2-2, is DVKVTQSSRYLVKRTGEKVFLECVQDMDHENMFWYRQDPGLGLRLIYFSYDVKMKEKGDIPEGYSVSREKKERFSLILESASTNQTSMYLCASNQGTGELFFGEGSRLTVL.

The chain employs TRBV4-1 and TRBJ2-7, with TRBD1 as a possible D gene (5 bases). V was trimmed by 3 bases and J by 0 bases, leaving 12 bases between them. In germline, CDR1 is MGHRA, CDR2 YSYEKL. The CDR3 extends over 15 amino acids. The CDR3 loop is CASSHLPTVSYEQYF. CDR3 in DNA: TGCGCCAGCAGCCATCTCCCGACAGTCTCCTACGAGCAGTACTTC.

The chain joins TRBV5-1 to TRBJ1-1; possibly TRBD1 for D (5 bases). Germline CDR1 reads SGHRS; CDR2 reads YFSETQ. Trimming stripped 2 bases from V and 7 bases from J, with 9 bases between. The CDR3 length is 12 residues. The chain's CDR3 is CASSFGDSEAFF. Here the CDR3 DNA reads TGCGCCAGCAGCTTCGGAGACAGTGAAGCTTTCTTT.

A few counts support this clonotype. The chain's CDR3 is CSARGDSNQPQHF. CDR3 nucleotides: TGCAGTGCTAGAGGGGATAGCAATCAGCCCCAGCATTTT. This chain links TRBV20-1 with TRBJ1-5; D remains unclear. The CDR3 has 13 amino acids. Germline V CDR1 and CDR2: DFQATT, SNEGSKA (reference sequence). V was pared by 1 base and J by 0 bases, with 4 bases between.

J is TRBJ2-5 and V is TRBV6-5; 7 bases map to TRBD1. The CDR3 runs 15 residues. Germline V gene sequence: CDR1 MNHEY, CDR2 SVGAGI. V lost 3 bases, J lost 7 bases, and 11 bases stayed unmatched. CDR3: CASSYSTGQIRTQYF. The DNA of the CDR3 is TGTGCCAGCAGTTATTCTACGGGACAGATCAGGACCCAGTACTTC.

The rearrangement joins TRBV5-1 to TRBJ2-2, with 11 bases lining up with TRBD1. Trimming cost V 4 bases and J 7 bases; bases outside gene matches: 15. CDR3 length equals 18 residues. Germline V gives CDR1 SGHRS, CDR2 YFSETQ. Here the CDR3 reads CASSPSRTGGEGVGELFF. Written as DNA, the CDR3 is TGCGCCAGCAGCCCCTCGCGGACAGGGGGCGAAGGCGTCGGGGAGCTGTTTTTT.

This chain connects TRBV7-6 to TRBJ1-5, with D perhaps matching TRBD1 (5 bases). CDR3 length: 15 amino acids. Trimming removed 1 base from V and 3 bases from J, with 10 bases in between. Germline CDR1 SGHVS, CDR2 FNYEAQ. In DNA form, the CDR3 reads TGTGCCAGCAGCTTAGGAGCAGGGCTCAATCAGCCCCAGCATTTT. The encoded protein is CASSLGAGLNQPQHF. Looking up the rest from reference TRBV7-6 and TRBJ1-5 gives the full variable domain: GAGVSQSPRYKVTKRGQDVALRCDPISGHVSLYWYRQALGQGPEFLTYFNYEAQQDKSGLPNDRFSAERPEGSISTLTIQRTEQRDSAMYRCASSLGAGLNQPQHFGDGTRLSIL.

As DNA, the CDR3 is TGTGCCATCAGTGAGTCGGGGTCCCTTATTCAGTACTTC. Residues: CAISESGSLIQYF. This rearrangement joins TRBV10-3 to TRBJ2-4, with D hard to call. Deletions cut 0 bases from V and 10 bases from J, with 10 bases between. Looked up from germline, CDR1 is ENHRY and CDR2 is SYGVKD. The CDR3 runs to 13 residues.

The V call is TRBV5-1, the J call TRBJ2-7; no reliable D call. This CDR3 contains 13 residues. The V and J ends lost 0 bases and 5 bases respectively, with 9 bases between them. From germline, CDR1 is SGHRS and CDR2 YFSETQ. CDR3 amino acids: CASSLALGNEQYF. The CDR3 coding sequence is TGCGCCAGCAGCTTGGCGCTGGGAAACGAGCAGTACTTC.

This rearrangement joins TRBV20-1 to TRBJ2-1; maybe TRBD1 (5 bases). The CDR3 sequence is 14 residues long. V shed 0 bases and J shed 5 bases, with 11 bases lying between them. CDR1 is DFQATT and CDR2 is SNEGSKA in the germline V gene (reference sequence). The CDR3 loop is CSARDGQGNNEQFF. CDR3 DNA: TGCAGTGCTAGAGATGGGCAGGGCAACAATGAGCAGTTCTTC.

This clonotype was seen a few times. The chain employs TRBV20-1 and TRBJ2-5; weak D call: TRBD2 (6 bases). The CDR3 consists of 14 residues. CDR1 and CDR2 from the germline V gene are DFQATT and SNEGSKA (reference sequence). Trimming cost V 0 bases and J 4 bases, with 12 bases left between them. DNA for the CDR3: TGCAGTGCTAGAGAGCTAGCGAGACCAGAGACCCAGTACTTC. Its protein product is CSARELARPETQYF.